This T cell receptor (beta chain) was sequenced during a study of cytomegalovirus exposure and HLA in healthy donors. Study in general: HLA-typed donors were the source of about 85 million unique TCRs held in an early data release. Findings and caveats of the study: Later analysis identified several of the most significant clusters that appeared linked to common viral pathogens.

Notes on this clone: Its target is unknown.

Trimming at V came to 3 bases and at J to 3 bases, leaving 7 bases not matched to a gene. CDR3 length equals 16 residues. The V gene's germline CDR1 is KGHSH and CDR2 LQKENI. PCR primers comprised 60 Vbeta and 13 Jbeta primers. This table comes from immunoSEQ multiplex PCR, and its TCRdb copy is limited to in-frame clones, with some not included. The data contain fewer than 350,000 clones, around 90% of them singletons. This TCR was recovered from a young woman in good health and CMV-seronegative. The specimen was PBMCs. The chain is built from TRBV18 and TRBJ1-5, with 8 positions matching TRBD1. CDR3 coding DNA: TGTGCCAGCTCACCTGAACGGGGACAGGTCAATCAGCCCCAGCATTTT. Amino acid sequence: CASSPERGQVNQPQHF. Together with reference TRBV18 and TRBJ1-5, the CDR3 gives the full variable domain: NAGVMQNPRHLVRRRGQEARLRCSPMKGHSHVYWYRQLPEEGLKFMVYLQKENIIDESGMPKERFSAEFPKEGPSILRIQQVVRGDSAAYFCASSPERGQVNQPQHFGDGTRLSIL.